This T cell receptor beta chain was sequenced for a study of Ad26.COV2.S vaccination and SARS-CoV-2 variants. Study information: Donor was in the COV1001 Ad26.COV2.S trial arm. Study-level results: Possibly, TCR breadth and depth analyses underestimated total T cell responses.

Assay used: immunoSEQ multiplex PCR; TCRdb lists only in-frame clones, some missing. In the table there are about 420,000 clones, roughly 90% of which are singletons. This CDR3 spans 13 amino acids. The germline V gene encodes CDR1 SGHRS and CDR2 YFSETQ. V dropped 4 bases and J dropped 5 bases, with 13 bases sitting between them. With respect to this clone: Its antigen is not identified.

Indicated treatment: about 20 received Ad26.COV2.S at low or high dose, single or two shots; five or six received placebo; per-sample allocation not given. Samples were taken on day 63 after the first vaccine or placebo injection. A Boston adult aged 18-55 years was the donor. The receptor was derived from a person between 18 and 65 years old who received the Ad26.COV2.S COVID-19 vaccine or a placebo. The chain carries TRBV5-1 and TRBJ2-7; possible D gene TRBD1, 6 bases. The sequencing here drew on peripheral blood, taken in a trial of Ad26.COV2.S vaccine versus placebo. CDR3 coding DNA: TGCGCCAGCAGCCTCAGGGGAGAAAACGAGCAGTACTTC. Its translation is CASSLRGENEQYF.